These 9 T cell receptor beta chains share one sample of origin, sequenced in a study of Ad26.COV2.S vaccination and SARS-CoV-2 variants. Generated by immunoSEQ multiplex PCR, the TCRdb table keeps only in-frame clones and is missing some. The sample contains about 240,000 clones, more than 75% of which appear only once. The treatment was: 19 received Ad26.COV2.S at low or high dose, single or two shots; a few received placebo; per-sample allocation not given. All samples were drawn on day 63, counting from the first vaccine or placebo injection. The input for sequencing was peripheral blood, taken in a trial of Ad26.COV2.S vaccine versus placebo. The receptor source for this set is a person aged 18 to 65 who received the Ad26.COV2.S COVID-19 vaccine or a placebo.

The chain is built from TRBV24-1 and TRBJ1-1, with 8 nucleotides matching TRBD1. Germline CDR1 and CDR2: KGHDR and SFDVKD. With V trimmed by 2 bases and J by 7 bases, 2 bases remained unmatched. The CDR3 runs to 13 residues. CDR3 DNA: TGTGCCACCAGTGATTACGGACAGGGTGAAGCTTTCTTT. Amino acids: CATSDYGQGEAFF.

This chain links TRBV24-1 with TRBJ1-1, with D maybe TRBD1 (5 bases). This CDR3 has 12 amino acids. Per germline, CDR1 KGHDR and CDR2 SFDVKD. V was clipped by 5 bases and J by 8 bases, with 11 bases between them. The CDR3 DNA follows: TGTGCCACCAGTGCCCCTCGGGGGGAAGCTTTCTTT. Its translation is CATSAPRGEAFF.

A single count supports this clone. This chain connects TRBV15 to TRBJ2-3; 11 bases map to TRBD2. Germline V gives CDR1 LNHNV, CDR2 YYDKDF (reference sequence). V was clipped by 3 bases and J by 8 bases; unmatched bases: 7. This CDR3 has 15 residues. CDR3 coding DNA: TGTGCCACCAGCAGTGTAGCGGGGGGGCAAATTACGCAGTATTTT. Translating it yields CATSSVAGGQITQYF. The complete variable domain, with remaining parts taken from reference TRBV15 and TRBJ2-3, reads DAMVIQNPRYQVTQFGKPVTLSCSQTLNHNVMYWYQQKSSQAPKLLFHYYDKDFNNEADTPDNFQSRRPNTSFCFLDIRSPGLGDTAMYLCATSSVAGGQITQYFGPGTRLTVL.

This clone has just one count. The CDR3 DNA reads TGTGCCAGCAGCGTAGCTCCCCGTAGCAGCTACGAGCAGTACTTC. As protein: CASSVAPRSSYEQYF. The genes are TRBV9 and TRBJ2-7, with D uncertain. Germline V lookup: CDR1 SGDLS, CDR2 YYNGEE. The ends were cut back, 0 bases at V and 3 bases at J, with 13 bases in the middle. This CDR3 comprises 15 residues.

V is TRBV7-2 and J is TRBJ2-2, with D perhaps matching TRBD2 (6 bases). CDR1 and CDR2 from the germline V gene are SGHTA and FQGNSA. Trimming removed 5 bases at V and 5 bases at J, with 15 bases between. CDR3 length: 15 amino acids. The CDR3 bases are TGTGCCAGCAGCCCCCCGGGACTGCTTACCGGGGAGCTGTTTTTT. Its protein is CASSPPGLLTGELFF.

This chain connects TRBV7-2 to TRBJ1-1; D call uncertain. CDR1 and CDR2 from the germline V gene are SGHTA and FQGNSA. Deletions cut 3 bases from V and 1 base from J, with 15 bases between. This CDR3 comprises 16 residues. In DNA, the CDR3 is TGTGCCAGCAGCTTTATAGTACTCGGCGGGAACACTGAAGCTTTCTTT. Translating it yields CASSFIVLGGNTEAFF.

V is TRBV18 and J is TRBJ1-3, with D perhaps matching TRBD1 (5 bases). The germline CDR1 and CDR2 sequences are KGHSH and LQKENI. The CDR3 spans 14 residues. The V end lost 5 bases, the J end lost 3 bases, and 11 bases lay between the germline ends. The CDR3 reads CASSGVQGGNTIYF. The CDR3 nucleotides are TGTGCCAGCTCAGGAGTCCAGGGTGGAAACACCATATATTTT.

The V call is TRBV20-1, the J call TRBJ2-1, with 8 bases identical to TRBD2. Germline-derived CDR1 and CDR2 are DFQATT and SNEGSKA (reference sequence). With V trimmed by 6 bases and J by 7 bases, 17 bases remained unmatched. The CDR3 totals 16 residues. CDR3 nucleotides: TGCAGTGCAAGTCCCCAGACTAGCGTATGGGAGAATGAGCAGTTCTTC. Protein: CSASPQTSVWENEQFF.

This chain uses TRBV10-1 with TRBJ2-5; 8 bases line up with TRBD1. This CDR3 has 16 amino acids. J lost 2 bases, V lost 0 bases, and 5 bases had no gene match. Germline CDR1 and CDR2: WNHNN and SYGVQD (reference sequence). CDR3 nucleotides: TGCGCCAGCAGTGAGTCCACCGGGACAGGACAAGAGACCCAGTACTTC. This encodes CASSESTGTGQETQYF.